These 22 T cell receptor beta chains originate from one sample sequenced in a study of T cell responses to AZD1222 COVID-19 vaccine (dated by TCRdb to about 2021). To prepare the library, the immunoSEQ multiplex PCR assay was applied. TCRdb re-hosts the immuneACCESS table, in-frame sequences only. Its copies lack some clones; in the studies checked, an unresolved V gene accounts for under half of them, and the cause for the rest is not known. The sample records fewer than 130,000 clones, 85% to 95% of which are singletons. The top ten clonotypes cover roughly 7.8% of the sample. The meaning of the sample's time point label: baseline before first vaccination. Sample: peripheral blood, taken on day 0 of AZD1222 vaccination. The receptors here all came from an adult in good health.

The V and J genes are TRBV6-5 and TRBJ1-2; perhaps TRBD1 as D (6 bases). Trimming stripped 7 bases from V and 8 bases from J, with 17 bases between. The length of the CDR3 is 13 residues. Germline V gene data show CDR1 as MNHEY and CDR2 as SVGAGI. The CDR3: CASKGDVRGGYTF. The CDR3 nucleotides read TGTGCCAGCAAGGGGGACGTGCGCGGGGGCTACACCTTC.

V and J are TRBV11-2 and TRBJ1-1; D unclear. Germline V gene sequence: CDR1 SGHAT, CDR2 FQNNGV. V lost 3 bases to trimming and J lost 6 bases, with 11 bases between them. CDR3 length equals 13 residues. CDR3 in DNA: TGTGCCAGCAGCTTGCCGCCTGTCTCTGAAGCTTTCTTT. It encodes CASSLPPVSEAFF.

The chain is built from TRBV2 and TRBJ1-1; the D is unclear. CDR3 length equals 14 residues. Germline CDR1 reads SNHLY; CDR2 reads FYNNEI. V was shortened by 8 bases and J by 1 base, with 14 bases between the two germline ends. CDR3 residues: CASARQIGNTEAFF. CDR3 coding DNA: TGTGCCAGCGCCCGCCAAATAGGGAACACTGAAGCTTTCTTT.

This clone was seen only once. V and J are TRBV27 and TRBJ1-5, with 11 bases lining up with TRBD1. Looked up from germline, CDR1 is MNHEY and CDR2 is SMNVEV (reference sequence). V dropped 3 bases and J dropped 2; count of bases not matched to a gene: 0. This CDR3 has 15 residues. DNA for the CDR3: TGTGCCAGCAGTTTGGGACAGGGGGGCAATCAGCCCCAGCATTTT. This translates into CASSLGQGGNQPQHF.

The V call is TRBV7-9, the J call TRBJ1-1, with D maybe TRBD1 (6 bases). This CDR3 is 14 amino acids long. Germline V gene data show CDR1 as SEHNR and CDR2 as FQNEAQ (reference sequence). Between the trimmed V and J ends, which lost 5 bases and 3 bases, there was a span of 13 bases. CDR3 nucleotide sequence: TGTGCCAGCAGCCAAAACAGGGAGGACACTGAAGCTTTCTTT. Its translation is CASSQNREDTEAFF. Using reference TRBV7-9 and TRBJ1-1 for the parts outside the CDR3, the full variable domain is DTGVSQNPRHKITKRGQNVTFRCDPISEHNRLYWYRQTLGQGPEFLTYFQNEAQLEKSRLLSDRFSAERPKGSFSTLEIQRTEQGDSAMYLCASSQNREDTEAFFGQGTRLTVV.

The CDR3 loop reads CASRNRDRTWGQYF. Written as DNA, the CDR3 is TGTGCCAGCAGAAACCGGGACAGAACGTGGGGCCAGTACTTC. V gene TRBV2 combines with J gene TRBJ2-5; 7 bases are a match to TRBD1. Per germline, CDR1 SNHLY and CDR2 FYNNEI. This CDR3 comprises 14 residues. Losses at the gene ends were 6 bases for V and 10 bases for J; bases not matched to a gene: 14.

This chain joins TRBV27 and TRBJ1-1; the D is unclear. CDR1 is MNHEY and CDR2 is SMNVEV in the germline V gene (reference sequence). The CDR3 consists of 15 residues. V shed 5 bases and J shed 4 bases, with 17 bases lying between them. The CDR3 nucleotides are TGTGCCAGCAGTCCCTTGACCTCCTTGGGCACTGAAGCTTTCTTT. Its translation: CASSPLTSLGTEAFF.

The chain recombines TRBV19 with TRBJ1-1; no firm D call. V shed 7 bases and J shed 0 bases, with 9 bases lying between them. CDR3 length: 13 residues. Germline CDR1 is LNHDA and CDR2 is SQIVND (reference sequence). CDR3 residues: CASTHQMNTEAFF. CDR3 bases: TGTGCCAGTACTCATCAAATGAACACTGAAGCTTTCTTT. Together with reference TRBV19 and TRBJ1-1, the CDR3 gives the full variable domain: DGGITQSPKYLFRKEGQNVTLSCEQNLNHDAMYWYRQDPGQGLRLIYYSQIVNDFQKGDIAEGYSVSREKKESFPLTVTSAQKNPTAFYLCASTHQMNTEAFFGQGTRLTVV.

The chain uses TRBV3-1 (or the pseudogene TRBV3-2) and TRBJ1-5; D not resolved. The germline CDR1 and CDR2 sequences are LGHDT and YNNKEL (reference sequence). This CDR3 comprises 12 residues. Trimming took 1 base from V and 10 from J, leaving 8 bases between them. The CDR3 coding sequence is TGTGCCAGCAGCCAAGGGAACGTTCCCCAGCATTTT. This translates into CASSQGNVPQHF.

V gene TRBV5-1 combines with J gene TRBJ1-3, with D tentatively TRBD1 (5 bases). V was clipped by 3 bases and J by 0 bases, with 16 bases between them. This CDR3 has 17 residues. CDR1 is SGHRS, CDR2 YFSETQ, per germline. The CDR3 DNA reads TGCGCCAGCAGCTGGGGGGACGGGGAGTTCTCTGGAAACACCATATATTTT. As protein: CASSWGDGEFSGNTIYF.

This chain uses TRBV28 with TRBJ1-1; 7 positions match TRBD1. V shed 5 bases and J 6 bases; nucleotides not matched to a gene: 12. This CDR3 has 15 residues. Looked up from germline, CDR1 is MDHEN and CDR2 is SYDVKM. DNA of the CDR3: TGTGCCAGCAGTCCACCCTACAGGGGAGCGGCTGAAGCTTTCTTT. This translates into CASSPPYRGAAEAFF. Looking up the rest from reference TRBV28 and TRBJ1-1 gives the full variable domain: DVKVTQSSRYLVKRTGEKVFLECVQDMDHENMFWYRQDPGLGLRLIYFSYDVKMKEKGDIPEGYSVSREKKERFSLILESASTNQTSMYLCASSPPYRGAAEAFFGQGTRLTVV.

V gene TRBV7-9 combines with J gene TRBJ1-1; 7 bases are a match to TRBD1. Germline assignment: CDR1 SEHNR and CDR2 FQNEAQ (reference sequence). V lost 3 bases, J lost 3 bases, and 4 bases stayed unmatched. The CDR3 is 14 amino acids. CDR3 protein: CASSLGGGYTEAFF. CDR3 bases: TGTGCCAGCAGCTTGGGAGGGGGCTACACTGAAGCTTTCTTT.

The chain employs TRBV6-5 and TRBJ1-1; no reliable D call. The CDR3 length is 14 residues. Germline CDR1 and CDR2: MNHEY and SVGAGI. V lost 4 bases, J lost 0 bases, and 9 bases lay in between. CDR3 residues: CASSLGIMNTEAFF. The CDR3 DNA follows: TGTGCCAGCAGTTTAGGGATAATGAACACTGAAGCTTTCTTT.

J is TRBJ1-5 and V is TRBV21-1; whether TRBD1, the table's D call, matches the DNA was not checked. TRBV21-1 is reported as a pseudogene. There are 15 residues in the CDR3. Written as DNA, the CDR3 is TGTGCCAGCAGCAGGGAGAAGGACAGGGAACAGCCCCAGCATTTT. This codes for CASSREKDREQPQHF.

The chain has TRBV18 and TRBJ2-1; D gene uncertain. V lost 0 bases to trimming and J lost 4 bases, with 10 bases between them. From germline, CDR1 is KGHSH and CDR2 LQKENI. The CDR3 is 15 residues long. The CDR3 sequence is CASSPPTNPYNEQFF. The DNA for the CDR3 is TGTGCCAGCTCACCACCCACCAACCCTTACAATGAGCAGTTCTTC.

The CDR3 region is CASSPSDGYGYTF. CDR3 nucleotide sequence: TGTGCCAGCAGCCCTTCGGACGGCTATGGCTACACCTTC. The chain recombines TRBV3-1 (or the pseudogene TRBV3-2) with TRBJ1-2; no firm D call. CDR1 and CDR2 from the germline V gene are LGHDT and YNNKEL (reference sequence). V lost 4 bases and J lost 4, with 10 bases in between. The CDR3 is made up of 13 amino acids.

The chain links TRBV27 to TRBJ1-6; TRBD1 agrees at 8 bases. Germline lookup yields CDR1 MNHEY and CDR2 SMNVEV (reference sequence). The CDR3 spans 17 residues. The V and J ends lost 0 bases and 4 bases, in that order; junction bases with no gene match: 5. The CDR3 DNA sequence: TGTGCCAGCAGTTTATCGACAGGGGCCTCTTATAATTCACCCCTCCACTTT. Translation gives CASSLSTGASYNSPLHF.

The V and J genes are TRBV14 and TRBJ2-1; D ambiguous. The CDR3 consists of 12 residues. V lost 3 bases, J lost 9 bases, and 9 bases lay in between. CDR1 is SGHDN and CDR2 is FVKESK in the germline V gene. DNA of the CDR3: TGTGCCAGCAGCCACAACGTCCCTGAGCAGTTCTTC. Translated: CASSHNVPEQFF.

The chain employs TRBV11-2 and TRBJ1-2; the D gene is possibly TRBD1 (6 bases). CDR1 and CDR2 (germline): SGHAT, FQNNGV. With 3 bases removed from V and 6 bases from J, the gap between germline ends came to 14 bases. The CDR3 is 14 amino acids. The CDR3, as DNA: TGTGCCAGCAGCTTTTTACCAGGGGAGGATGGCTACACCTTC. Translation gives CASSFLPGEDGYTF.

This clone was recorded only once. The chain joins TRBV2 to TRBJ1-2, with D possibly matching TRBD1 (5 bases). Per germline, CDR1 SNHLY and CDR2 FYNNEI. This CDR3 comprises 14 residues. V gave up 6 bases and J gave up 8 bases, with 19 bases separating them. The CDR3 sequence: CASSFSGSMNGYTF. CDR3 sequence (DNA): TGTGCCAGCAGCTTCTCAGGGAGCATGAACGGCTACACCTTC.

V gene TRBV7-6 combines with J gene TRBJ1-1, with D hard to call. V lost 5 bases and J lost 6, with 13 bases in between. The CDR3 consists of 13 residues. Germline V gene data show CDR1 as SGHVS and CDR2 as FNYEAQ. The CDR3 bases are TGTGCCAGCAGCCGTCGTGGAATGGCTGAAGCTTTCTTT. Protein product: CASSRRGMAEAFF.

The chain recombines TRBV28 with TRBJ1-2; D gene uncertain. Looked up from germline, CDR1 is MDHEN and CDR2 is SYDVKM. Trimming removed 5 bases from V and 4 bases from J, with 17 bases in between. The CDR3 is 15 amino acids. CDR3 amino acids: CASSTPGREVYGYTF. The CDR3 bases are TGTGCCAGCAGTACCCCGGGGAGGGAGGTCTATGGCTACACCTTC.